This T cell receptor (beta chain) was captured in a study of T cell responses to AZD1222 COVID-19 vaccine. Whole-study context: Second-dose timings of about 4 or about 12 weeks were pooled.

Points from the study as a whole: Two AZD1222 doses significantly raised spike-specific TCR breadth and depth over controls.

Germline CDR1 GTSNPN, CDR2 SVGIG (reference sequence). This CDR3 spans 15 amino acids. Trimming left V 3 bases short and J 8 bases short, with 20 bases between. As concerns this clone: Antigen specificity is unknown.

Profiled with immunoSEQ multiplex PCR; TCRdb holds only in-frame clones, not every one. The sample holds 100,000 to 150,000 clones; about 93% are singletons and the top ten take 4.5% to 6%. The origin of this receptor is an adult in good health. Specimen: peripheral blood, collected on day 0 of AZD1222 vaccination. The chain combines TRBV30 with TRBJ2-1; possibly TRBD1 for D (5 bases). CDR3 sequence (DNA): TGTGCCTGGAGCTCGATGTGGGGCGGTGAGGATGAGCAGTTCTTC. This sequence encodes CAWSSMWGGEDEQFF.